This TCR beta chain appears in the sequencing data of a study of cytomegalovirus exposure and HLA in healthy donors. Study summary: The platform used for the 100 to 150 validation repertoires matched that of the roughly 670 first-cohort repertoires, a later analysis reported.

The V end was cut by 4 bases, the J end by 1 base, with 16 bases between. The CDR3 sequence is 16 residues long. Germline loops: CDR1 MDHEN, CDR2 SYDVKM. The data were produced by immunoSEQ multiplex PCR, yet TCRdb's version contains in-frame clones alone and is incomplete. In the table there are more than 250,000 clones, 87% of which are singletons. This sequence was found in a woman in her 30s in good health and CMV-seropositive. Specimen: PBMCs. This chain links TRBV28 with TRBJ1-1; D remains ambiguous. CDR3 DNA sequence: TGTGCCAGCAGTTGGAGATATACGGTTAGGAACACTGAAGCTTTCTTT. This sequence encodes CASSWRYTVRNTEAFF. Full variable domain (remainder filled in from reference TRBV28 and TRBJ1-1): DVKVTQSSRYLVKRTGEKVFLECVQDMDHENMFWYRQDPGLGLRLIYFSYDVKMKEKGDIPEGYSVSREKKERFSLILESASTNQTSMYLCASSWRYTVRNTEAFFGQGTRLTVV.